The following is a T cell receptor beta chain sequence with its context. Its specificity is not known. The sample originates from a study of cytomegalovirus exposure and HLA in healthy donors. Study summary: Researchers found that more than 70% of about 400 genotyped donors fell within the Caucasian-associated ancestry cluster.

CDR3 length equals 14 residues. From germline, CDR1 is MNHEY and CDR2 SMNVEV (reference sequence). Trimming took 3 bases from V and 2 from J; bases not matched to a gene: 4. 60 Vbeta and 13 Jbeta primers were used in PCR. Source study methods: There were tens of millions of unique TCR beta chains by a later count, and 8.5 million to 14 million of them were shared. The repertoire was sequenced with immunoSEQ multiplex PCR; TCRdb's copy has only in-frame clones and lacks some. Clone size and the V and J calls come from that table; the DNA yielded D and trimming. The table lists 110,000 or so clones, about 81% of them singletons. Study conclusions and caveats: In a later analysis, several top co-occurrence clusters appeared linked to parvovirus B19, influenza, CMV and Epstein-Barr virus.

Material for sequencing was PBMCs. This receptor was taken from a man in his forties in good health and CMV-seronegative. This chain links TRBV27 with TRBJ2-7; the match to TRBD2 covers 7 bases. The CDR3 loop is CASSFSGGPYEQYF. The DNA for the CDR3 is TGTGCCAGCAGTTTTTCGGGAGGCCCCTACGAGCAGTACTTC.